Detailed here is one TCR beta chain. Its antigen specificity is not known. No base qualities exist here, and no much larger clone lies one base off it. The source of the sample is a study of beta chain features in type 1 diabetes (dated by TCRdb to 2017 to 2018). Notes on the research overall: No differences in mean age, gender distribution, total cell number or subset yield were found between patients and healthy donors. In the study, recently diagnosed type 1 diabetes patients and matched healthy donors were compared on the TCRB repertoires of their sorted circulating CD4+ T cell subsets. Regulatory and stem cell-like memory subsets were obtained from only 8 patients and roughly 8 healthy donors, while naive and central memory subsets were obtained from all 30 or so donors. Across all samples, 107,917,701 sorted cells were examined, and cell number per subset correlated strongly with RNA yield. Overall study outcomes, separate from this receptor: Patients with type 1 diabetes made fewer insertions and deleted more nucleotides at VDJ recombination sites, implying thymic rearrangement abnormalities. In all four CD4+ subsets, TCRB CDR3 length was moderately but significantly shorter in type 1 diabetes patients. Shorter templates might have been favored by PCR, but patient and control samples were amplified and corrected together, so both groups would have been affected equally by any skew. Because small numbers of individuals were included in the HLA sub-analyses, any influence of HLA type on TCRB rearrangement was left unresolved. Because cDNA rather than genomic DNA was sequenced, highly expressing activated cells could have been over-represented, although no difference in activation and CD3 levels was found between groups. Naive, central memory and regulatory TCRB repertoires appeared to be more similar among patients than among healthy donors.

The entire amount of isolated RNA was reverse transcribed using the High Capacity cDNA Reverse Transcription Kit, so the sequenced TCRB transcripts were expressed ones. Survey-depth immunoSEQ sequencing was performed on stem cell-like memory T cell samples, with an average of approximately 1 million total reads per sample. Sorted cells were lysed in RLT buffer, and RNA was extracted using DNase-treated RNeasy Micro or Mini kits according to cell number. Each cell subset was processed on its own to prevent cross-contamination, while patient and healthy donor samples were processed together. The immunoSEQ multiplex PCR was used to amplify TCRB sequences from cDNA, yielding 87-bp fragments that span the CDR3 region. Sequencing of the amplicons was done on the Illumina HiSeq platform. Turning to the authors' computational methods: PCR bias was corrected computationally using synthetic template baselines, and reads within Hamming distance 2 were collapsed, with unmergeable singletons discarded. By aligning reads against IMGT, V, D and J genes, CDR3 length, and insertions or deletions at six rearrangement sites were assigned. Within each subset, clonotype counts were normalized to sorted cell number, and only after that were true diversity and Gini coefficients computed with the tcR R package. Repertoire sharing was quantified using the overlap coefficient calculated on TCRB nucleotide sequences. TCRdb took over this immuneACCESS table, retaining in-frame rearrangements with V and J assigned. Such tables are incomplete; in checked studies, under half of the missing clones stem from an unresolved V gene, and the remainder is unexplained. From that table come the V and J calls and clone size; the DNA was used to work out D and trimming. This sample has about 25,000 clones in its table, and 55% to 70% of those were observed once. The top ten hold 1.1% of the sample.

Each donor gave one peripheral blood draw, averaging approximately 110 mL, which was collected into heparinised tubes. Using a panel that included CD45RO, CCR7, CD25, CD127, CD95 and CD27, naive, central memory, regulatory and stem cell-like memory CD4+ T cells were sorted on a BD FACSAria II. Every sorted population had a purity above 98%. PBMCs were separated immediately by Lymphoprep density gradient centrifugation and were stained directly, without being cultured. So that batch effects would be minimized, each experiment stained and sorted samples in pairs, pairing one healthy donor with one patient. The TCR comes from a woman between 35 and 50 years old with type 1 diabetes. The sample was stem cell memory CD4+ T cells from blood. Taken with the paper, the label for cell subset or site translates to: stem cell-like memory CD4+ T cells.

The DNA reads as follows: TGTGCCACCAGCAGAGCAACGGGGGGTGAGAATGAGCAGTTCTTC. This is translated as CATSRATGGENEQFF. The chain is encoded by TRBV15 joined to TRBJ2-1, and 7 bases in between align with TRBD2. From the cysteine up to the phenylalanine, the CDR3 has a length of 15 residues. Only the CDR3 part of the read is kept: 45 bases, read in frame from the first base. CDR1 and CDR2 are drawn from the germline V gene (reference sequence): LNHNV, YYDKDF. From V the trimming removes 1 base and from J it removes 7 bases, while the gene matches leave 7 bases of the junction unaccounted for.